This T cell receptor beta chain is from a study of cytomegalovirus exposure and HLA in healthy donors. Remarks on this clone: What it binds is unknown.

Use of 60 Vbeta and 13 Jbeta primers characterized the PCR. Original analysis: In a later analysis, of roughly 73 million unique beta chains, roughly 10 million appeared in at least two donors. This table comes from immunoSEQ multiplex PCR, and its TCRdb copy is limited to in-frame clones, with some not included. The V and J calls and clone size are taken from that table; D and trimming were inferred from the DNA. Of some 130,000 clones in the sample, roughly three quarters were seen once. Germline loops: CDR1 SGHVS, CDR2 FNYEAQ. The CDR3 runs to 14 residues. V was clipped by 0 bases and J by 3 bases, with 8 bases between them. Study-level findings and limits: With later analysis, a missense DCLRE1C variant became linked to TCR beta V- and J-gene trimming. Fewer N-insertions than the roughly 700-donor mean were reportedly shown by an Asian-associated ancestry cluster in a later analysis. The authors later found most CMV-associated TCR beta chains appeared HLA-restricted.

This TCR was sampled from a man aged 30 to 39 in good health and CMV-seronegative. Sequenced: PBMCs. V and J are TRBV7-6 and TRBJ2-5; no clear D gene. CDR3 nucleotide sequence: TGTGCCAGCAGCTTAGCGGCGGCGGAAGAGACCCAGTACTTC. Translated, it gives CASSLAAAEETQYF. Complete variable domain (other parts from reference TRBV7-6 and TRBJ2-5): GAGVSQSPRYKVTKRGQDVALRCDPISGHVSLYWYRQALGQGPEFLTYFNYEAQQDKSGLPNDRFSAERPEGSISTLTIQRTEQRDSAMYRCASSLAAAEETQYFGPGTRLLVL.